This is a list of T cell receptor beta chains from one sample in a study of OX40 agonist ivuxolimab in advanced cancers. TCRdb's table, derived via immunoSEQ multiplex PCR, lists solely in-frame clones and lacks some. Of 50,000 to 65,000 clones listed, around nine tenths are singletons. This sample comprised CD4+ or CD8+ T cells sorted from blood, obtained in a trial of the OX40 agonist ivuxolimab. Receptors were obtained from an adult with an advanced solid tumor such as melanoma, head and neck, liver or kidney cancer. The CDR3 runs from the conserved cysteine through the conserved F or W. Each record gives: V gene, J gene, D gene, clone size, CDR3 protein, CDR3 DNA. D genes are given only for firm matches. Clone size appears in some rows only: once, few, many, or a class for an expanded clone.

v_call: TRBV7-2
j_call: TRBJ1-2
d_call: NA
clone_size: NA
cdr3_aa: CASSKTVTGGGYGYTF
cdr3_nt: TGTGCCAGCAGCAAAACCGTCACGGGGGGCGGCTATGGCTACACCTTC

v_call: TRBV5-1
j_call: TRBJ1-1
d_call: NA
clone_size: NA
cdr3_aa: CASREYHREDTEAFF
cdr3_nt: TGCGCCAGCAGGGAGTATCACAGGGAGGACACTGAAGCTTTCTTT

v_call: TRBV6-5
j_call: TRBJ1-5
d_call: TRBD1
clone_size: NA
cdr3_aa: CASTVDRAPNQPQHF
cdr3_nt: TGTGCCAGCACCGTTGACAGGGCCCCCAATCAGCCCCAGCATTTT

v_call: TRBV15
j_call: TRBJ2-1
d_call: NA
clone_size: NA
cdr3_aa: CATSRDVGVEQFF
cdr3_nt: TGTGCCACCAGCAGAGATGTAGGGGTTGAGCAGTTCTTC

v_call: TRBV2
j_call: TRBJ1-1
d_call: NA
clone_size: once
cdr3_aa: CASSVAGHTEAFF
cdr3_nt: TGTGCCAGCAGTGTGGCGGGGCACACTGAAGCTTTCTTT

v_call: TRBV18
j_call: TRBJ2-2
d_call: NA
clone_size: NA
cdr3_aa: CASSPRLSGTGELFF
cdr3_nt: TGTGCCAGCTCACCACGGCTGAGCGGGACCGGGGAGCTGTTTTTT

v_call: TRBV7-3
j_call: TRBJ2-1
d_call: TRBD1
clone_size: NA
cdr3_aa: CASRPTGNSYNEQFF
cdr3_nt: TGTGCCAGCAGACCGACAGGGAACTCCTACAATGAGCAGTTCTTC

v_call: TRBV11-2
j_call: TRBJ1-5
d_call: NA
clone_size: NA
cdr3_aa: CASSFDGHQPQHF
cdr3_nt: TGTGCCAGCAGCTTTGACGGACATCAGCCCCAGCATTTT

v_call: TRBV5-1
j_call: TRBJ2-5
d_call: NA
clone_size: NA
cdr3_aa: CASSLGGEWLETQYF
cdr3_nt: TGCGCCAGCAGCTTGGGAGGAGAGTGGTTAGAGACCCAGTACTTC

v_call: TRBV29-1
j_call: TRBJ2-7
d_call: TRBD1
clone_size: few
cdr3_aa: CSATGQGAAEQYF
cdr3_nt: TGCAGCGCTACGGGACAGGGGGCCGCCGAGCAGTACTTC

v_call: TRBV11-2
j_call: TRBJ2-2
d_call: TRBD2
clone_size: NA
cdr3_aa: CASSPMGLAGVTTGELFF
cdr3_nt: TGTGCCAGCAGCCCGATGGGGCTAGCGGGAGTCACTACCGGGGAGCTGTTTTTT

v_call: TRBV7-9
j_call: TRBJ1-2
d_call: NA
clone_size: NA
cdr3_aa: CASSLGDRRANYGYTF
cdr3_nt: TGTGCCAGCAGCTTAGGGGACCGCCGTGCTAACTATGGCTACACCTTC

v_call: TRBV7-9
j_call: TRBJ1-1
d_call: NA
clone_size: NA
cdr3_aa: CASSLGANTEAFF
cdr3_nt: TGTGCCAGCAGCTTAGGAGCGAACACTGAAGCTTTCTTT

v_call: TRBV5-5
j_call: TRBJ2-1
d_call: TRBD2
clone_size: NA
cdr3_aa: CASSSPTLAVVSGEQFF
cdr3_nt: TGTGCCAGCAGCTCTCCGACTCTAGCGGTGGTATCTGGTGAGCAGTTCTTC

v_call: TRBV2
j_call: TRBJ2-3
d_call: NA
clone_size: NA
cdr3_aa: CASSLDTQYF
cdr3_nt: TGTGCCAGCAGTCTCGATACGCAGTATTTT

v_call: TRBV5-1
j_call: TRBJ1-1
d_call: NA
clone_size: NA
cdr3_aa: CASSLGGLNTEAFF
cdr3_nt: TGCGCCAGCAGCTTGGGAGGGCTGAACACTGAAGCTTTCTTT